The rows below give T cell receptor beta chains drawn from one sample of a study of blood T cells in healthy people across ages. TCRdb used MiXCR to reprocess the 5' RACE reads, holding one entry per CDR3 protein. This table holds about 400,000 distinct CDR3 sequences, roughly half found once. The sequencing input was blood. The receptors here all came from a man in his 60s in good health. The CDR3 runs from the conserved cysteine through the conserved F or W. Each record gives: D gene, clone size, CDR3 length, J gene, V gene, CDR3 protein, CDR3 DNA. A D gene is named only where the DNA matches it firmly. Size is stated for part of the rows, as once, few or many counts, or as a class when the clone is expanded.

-	-	12	TRBJ2-7	TRBV9	CASSSLDYEQYF	TGTGCCAGCAGCTCCCTAGACTACGAGCAGTACTTC
-	few	16	TRBJ2-3	TRBV14	CASSPLNQGPLDTQYF	TGTGCCAGCAGCCCCTTAAATCAGGGCCCCTTGGATACGCAGTATTTT
TRBD1	few	16	TRBJ2-3	TRBV5-5	CASSLAWGQSTDTQYF	TGTGCCAGCAGCTTGGCCTGGGGACAGTCCACAGATACGCAGTATTTT
-	few	16	TRBJ1-5	TRBV15	CATSRDHSRVNQPQHF	TGTGCCACCAGCAGAGATCATAGCAGGGTCAATCAGCCCCAGCATTTT
TRBD1	-	16	TRBJ1-5	TRBV27	CASSGSGTVRTQPQHF	TGTGCCAGCAGTGGCTCCGGGACAGTAAGGACTCAGCCCCAGCATTTT
-	few	16	TRBJ2-7	TRBV2	CASSVLSDSLSYEQYF	TGTGCCAGCAGTGTACTTTCGGACAGTCTCTCCTACGAGCAGTACTTC
TRBD1	-	15	TRBJ1-2	TRBV20-1	CSARDRDRMNYGHTF	TGCAGTGCTAGAGACCGGGACAGGATGAACTATGGCCACACCTTC
TRBD2	-	17	TRBJ2-1	TRBV11-2	CASSSGLAGVGYNEQFF	TGTGCCAGCAGCTCGGGACTAGCGGGGGTAGGTTATAATGAGCAGTTCTTC
-	-	14	TRBJ2-2	TRBV2	CASSDSGGAGELFF	TGTGCCAGCAGTGACTCAGGGGGGGCCGGGGAGCTGTTTTTT
TRBD2	-	15	TRBJ2-3	TRBV28	CASSLLGREIDTQYF	TGTGCCAGCAGTTTACTGGGGCGGGAGATAGATACGCAGTATTTT
-	once	15	TRBJ2-4	TRBV30	CAWSYRGLAGVTQYF	TGTGCCTGGAGCTACAGGGGGCTAGCGGGGGTCACCCAGTACTTC
-	-	15	TRBJ2-4	TRBV15	CATSRAGTRAYIQYF	TGTGCCACCAGCAGGGCCGGGACTCGAGCTTACATTCAGTACTTC
-	-	17	TRBJ1-2	TRBV2	CASSSSGLKRPNYGYTF	TGTGCCAGCAGTAGTAGCGGGCTTAAGAGACCTAACTATGGCTACACCTTC
TRBD1	-	15	TRBJ2-1	TRBV20-1	CSAEAQGASYNEQFF	TGCAGTGCCGAGGCGCAGGGGGCCTCTTACAATGAGCAGTTCTTC
TRBD2	-	15	TRBJ2-4	TRBV14	CASSQSAAGGAEQYF	TGTGCCAGCAGCCAGTCCGCCGCGGGGGGCGCTGAGCAGTACTTC
TRBD2	-	14	TRBJ2-7	TRBV12-3/TRBV12-4	CASSLREGNYEQYF	TGTGCCAGCAGTTTGCGGGAGGGGAATTACGAGCAGTACTTC
TRBD2	-	17	TRBJ2-3	TRBV11-2	CASSLVTSGARTDTQYF	TGTGCCAGCAGCTTAGTCACTAGCGGGGCCCGCACAGATACGCAGTATTTT
TRBD2	few	16	TRBJ2-5	TRBV5-1	CASSTSGGAVRETQYF	TGCGCCAGCAGCACTTCCGGGGGGGCGGTTCGAGAGACCCAGTACTTC
-	-	16	TRBJ2-2	TRBV10-2	CATSHQLGGNTGELFF	TGCGCCACCTCCCACCAACTCGGGGGGAACACCGGGGAGCTGTTTTTT
TRBD1	-	15	TRBJ2-5	TRBV12-3/TRBV12-4	CASSLGTGRGETQYF	TGTGCCAGCAGCCTAGGGACAGGGCGCGGAGAGACCCAGTACTTC
-	-	11	TRBJ1-2	TRBV4-1	CASSQVGGYTF	TGCGCCAGCAGCCAAGTCGGTGGCTACACCTTC
-	few	11	TRBJ2-4	TRBV12-3/TRBV12-4	CASSPGTIQYF	TGTGCCAGCAGCCCAGGCACCATTCAGTACTTC
-	-	12	TRBJ2-5	TRBV28	CASAPQGFVQYF	TGTGCCAGCGCCCCTCAAGGTTTTGTGCAGTACTTC
-	-	15	TRBJ2-1	TRBV20-1	CSARDHQRTYNEQFF	TGCAGTGCTAGAGATCACCAGCGGACCTACAATGAGCAGTTCTTC
-	few	13	TRBJ2-1	TRBV5-1	CASSFGRTVEQFF	TGCGCCAGCAGCTTTGGGAGGACAGTTGAGCAGTTCTTC
-	many	11	TRBJ2-1	TRBV20-1	CSARSYNEQFF	TGCAGTGCTAGATCCTACAATGAGCAGTTCTTC
-	-	15	TRBJ2-7	TRBV6-2/TRBV6-3	CASSYDRGVSYEQYF	TGTGCCAGCAGTTACGACCGGGGTGTCTCCTACGAGCAGTACTTC
TRBD2	few	17	TRBJ2-1	TRBV6-2/TRBV6-3	CASSHLGGTSGTGEQFF	TGTGCCAGCAGCCATCTAGGGGGGACTAGCGGGACCGGGGAGCAGTTCTTC
-	once	18	TRBJ2-3	TRBV6-1	CASSGLPGRQLGTDTQYF	TGTGCCAGCAGCGGGCTACCCGGACGGCAGCTTGGCACAGATACGCAGTATTTT
-	few	11	TRBJ2-5	TRBV20-1	CSAAIPGTQYF	TGCAGTGCTGCCATCCCTGGGACCCAGTACTTC
TRBD2	-	15	TRBJ2-3	TRBV9	CASSVAGGHRDTQYF	TGTGCCAGCAGCGTAGCGGGAGGGCATCGAGATACGCAGTATTTT
-	-	14	TRBJ2-5	TRBV11-2	CASSLSTSQETQYF	TGTGCCAGCAGCTTATCGACTTCGCAAGAGACCCAGTACTTC
-	-	13	TRBJ2-3	TRBV24-1	CATSHPPADMQYF	TGTGCCACCAGCCACCCTCCGGCAGATATGCAGTATTTT
TRBD2	-	17	TRBJ2-7	TRBV30	CAWSRPGTSGYSYEQYF	TGTGCCTGGAGCAGACCCGGGACTAGCGGGTACTCCTACGAGCAGTACTTC
TRBD1	-	15	TRBJ2-7	TRBV20-1	CSATAGTGGYNEQYF	TGCAGTGCGACGGCCGGGACAGGGGGATACAATGAGCAGTACTTC
TRBD2	few	16	TRBJ2-3	TRBV20-1	CSASEVSGSAGDTQYF	TGCAGTGCTAGTGAAGTTAGCGGGAGCGCTGGAGATACGCAGTATTTT
-	-	15	TRBJ1-1	TRBV27	CASQRAPQVGTEAFF	TGTGCCAGCCAGAGAGCTCCCCAGGTTGGCACTGAAGCTTTCTTT
TRBD1	many	14	TRBJ2-5	TRBV20-1	CSAKTGGARETQYF	TGCAGTGCCAAGACAGGGGGCGCGAGGGAGACCCAGTACTTC
-	few	15	TRBJ2-7	TRBV4-3	CASSQEMTSYNEQYF	TGCGCCAGCAGCCAAGAGATGACATCGTACAATGAGCAGTACTTC
TRBD2	-	16	TRBJ2-2	TRBV6-1	CASSGPRGAAMGELFF	TGTGCCAGCAGTGGCCCGCGGGGGGCCGCGATGGGGGAGCTGTTTTTT
-	-	12	TRBJ1-6	TRBV28	CATTYLDSPLHF	TGTGCGACGACTTATTTAGACTCACCCCTCCACTTT
TRBD1	few	15	TRBJ1-2	TRBV12-3/TRBV12-4	CASNLGRDRNYGYTF	TGTGCCAGCAACCTTGGCCGGGACAGAAACTATGGCTACACCTTC
-	few	15	TRBJ1-2	TRBV7-2	CASSLTNGVAYGYTF	TGTGCCAGCAGCTTAACGAATGGGGTTGCCTATGGCTACACCTTC
-	many	12	TRBJ2-4	TRBV29-1	CSVARSGNIQYF	TGCAGCGTTGCGCGGTCAGGAAACATTCAGTACTTC
TRBD1	-	14	TRBJ2-1	TRBV28	CASSLGQGRNEQFF	TGTGCCAGCAGTCTCGGACAGGGGAGGAATGAGCAGTTCTTC